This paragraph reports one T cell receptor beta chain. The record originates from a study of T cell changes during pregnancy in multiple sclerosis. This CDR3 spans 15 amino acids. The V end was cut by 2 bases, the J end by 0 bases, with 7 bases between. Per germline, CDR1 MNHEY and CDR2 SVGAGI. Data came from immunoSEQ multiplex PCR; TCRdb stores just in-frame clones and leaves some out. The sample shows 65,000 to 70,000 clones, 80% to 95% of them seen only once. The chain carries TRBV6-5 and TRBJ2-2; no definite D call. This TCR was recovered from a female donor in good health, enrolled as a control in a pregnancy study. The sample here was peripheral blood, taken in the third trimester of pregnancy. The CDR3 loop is CASSYGGSNTGELFF. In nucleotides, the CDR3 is TGTGCCAGCAGTTACGGCGGTTCGAACACCGGGGAGCTGTTTTTT.